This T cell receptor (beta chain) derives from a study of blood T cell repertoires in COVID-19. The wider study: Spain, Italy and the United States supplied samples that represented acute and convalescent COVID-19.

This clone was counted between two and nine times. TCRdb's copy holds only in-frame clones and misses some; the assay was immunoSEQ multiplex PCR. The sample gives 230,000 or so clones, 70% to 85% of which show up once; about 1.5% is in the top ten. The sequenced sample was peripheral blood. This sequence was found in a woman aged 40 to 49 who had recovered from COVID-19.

The DNA for the CDR3 is TGTGCCAGCAGCTTAGGTCTAGCGGGGGGGGCAGATACGCAGTATTTT. This translates into CASSLGLAGGADTQYF. The V call is TRBV11-2, the J call TRBJ2-3, with 12 bases lining up with TRBD2. Per germline, CDR1 SGHAT and CDR2 FQNNGV. CDR3 length: 16 amino acids. The ends lost 1 base at V and 4 bases at J; junction bases unmatched: 3.